A selection of T cell receptor beta chains follows, all from one sample in a study of cytomegalovirus exposure and HLA in healthy donors. Repertoires were generated with immunoSEQ multiplex PCR, while TCRdb's copy carries only in-frame clones and drops some. The table lists about 270,000 clones, around two thirds of them singletons. Source material: PBMCs. The source of these receptors is a female donor in good health and CMV-seronegative. Both conserved end residues are part of each CDR3. The D gene is left open where the match is weak. The size of a clone is reported for some rows only, either as once, few or many, or as a class for expanded clones.

j_gene	d_gene	v_gene	abundance	CDR3nt	CDR3aa
TRBJ1-1	-	TRBV5-8	-	TGTGCCAGCAGCTTGGACGGGGAGAACACTGAAGCTTTCTTT	CASSLDGENTEAFF
TRBJ2-3	-	TRBV7-9	-	TGTGCCAGCAGCTTCGAGACAGATACGCAGTATTTT	CASSFETDTQYF
TRBJ2-1	TRBD2	TRBV7-9	-	TGTGCCAGCAGCTTAAATAGCGGGAGGGAAGCCAATGAGCAGTTCTTC	CASSLNSGREANEQFF
TRBJ2-3	TRBD1	TRBV19	once	TGTGCCAGTAGTATAATGACAGGGGGAGATACGCAGTATTTT	CASSIMTGGDTQYF
TRBJ2-2	-	TRBV6-1	-	TGTGCCAGCTGGCGAGGCACCGGGGAGCTGTTTTTT	CASWRGTGELFF
TRBJ2-1	TRBD2	TRBV10-2	-	TGCGCCAGCAGTGGTCTGGGGGAGGGCTACAATGAGCAGTTCTTC	CASSGLGEGYNEQFF
TRBJ1-5	TRBD1	TRBV28	-	TGTGCCAGCAGTTCTCTCACAGGGGGCATAAATCAGCCCCAGCATTTT	CASSSLTGGINQPQHF
TRBJ1-1	-	TRBV5-1	-	TGCGCCAGCAGCTTGCGAGGGGGAGGGAGAAACACTGAAGCTTTCTTT	CASSLRGGGRNTEAFF
TRBJ1-2	TRBD1	TRBV10-2	-	TGCGCCAGCAGTGTGGGGACAGGGGCGCGGTCCCTCTATGGCTACACCTTC	CASSVGTGARSLYGYTF
TRBJ1-1	TRBD1	TRBV5-1	few	TGCGCCAGCAGCGACGGACAGGGGAGGAACACTGAAGCTTTCTTT	CASSDGQGRNTEAFF
TRBJ2-1	TRBD2	TRBV27	-	TGTGCCAGCATTCTAGACTGGGGAGGGTACAATGAGCAGTTCTTC	CASILDWGGYNEQFF
TRBJ2-5	-	TRBV28	-	TGTGCCAGCAGTCCGATGGGGGCTAGGTCCAGAGAGACCCAGTACTTC	CASSPMGARSRETQYF
TRBJ2-5	-	TRBV5-1	-	TGCGCCAGCAGACCTAGCACGAGACTGCAAGAGACCCAGTACTTC	CASRPSTRLQETQYF
TRBJ2-1	-	TRBV27	-	TGTGCCAGCAGTCGGCCGGGTCCCTTGTTCTTC	CASSRPGPLFF
TRBJ1-5	TRBD1	TRBV19	-	TGTGCCGGAGGGACAGGGGGTAGCAATCAGCCCCAGCATTTT	CAGGTGGSNQPQHF
TRBJ2-7	-	TRBV4-1	few	TGCGCCAGCAGCCAAGACAGGAACGAGCAGTACTTC	CASSQDRNEQYF
TRBJ2-5	-	TRBV15	-	TGTGCCACCAGCAGAGTTCGGTTACAAGAGACCCAGTACTTC	CATSRVRLQETQYF
TRBJ1-1	TRBD1	TRBV18	few	TGTGCCAGCTCTCCCCGGGACAGGAACACTGAAGCTTTCTTT	CASSPRDRNTEAFF
TRBJ1-5	-	TRBV2	few	TGTGCCAGCAGTTCCATGAATCAGCCCCAGCATTTT	CASSSMNQPQHF
TRBJ2-7	TRBD2	TRBV5-6	-	TGTGCCAGCAGCTTGGGGTGGTCCCTAGCGGTCTACGAGCAGTACTTC	CASSLGWSLAVYEQYF
TRBJ2-5	-	TRBV9	-	TGTGCCAGCAGCTCCCGGGGCCAAGAGACCCAGTACTTC	CASSSRGQETQYF
TRBJ2-3	-	TRBV5-1	once	TGCGCCAGCAGCTTGGCCGACCCCTCGGGTACGCAGTATTTT	CASSLADPSGTQYF
TRBJ2-2	-	TRBV18	-	TGTGCCAGCTCACTGCTACTAACCGGGGAGCTGTTTTTT	CASSLLLTGELFF
TRBJ2-7	-	TRBV18	-	TGTGCCAGCGCAGAAACTACCCTCTCCTACGAGCAGTACTTC	CASAETTLSYEQYF
TRBJ1-5	-	TRBV28	-	TGTGCCAGCAGTTTAGGTCAGGGTGGGCCTCAGCCCCAGCATTTT	CASSLGQGGPQPQHF
TRBJ2-5	TRBD2	TRBV14	once	TGTGCCAGCAGCCAAGAAGGGTTCCGGGGGGAGCAGTACTTC	CASSQEGFRGEQYF